This T cell receptor beta chain was documented in a study of blood T cells in healthy people across ages. The germline V gene has CDR1 MGHRA and CDR2 YSYEKL. The CDR3 covers 15 residues. In its sample, this clonotype was seen once. The junction shows a germline mismatch at one end, possibly a read error. A second 7 to 11 cycle PCR used barcoded and J-beta primers. TCRdb itself ran the 5' RACE reads through MiXCR, one entry per CDR3 protein. The top ten hold around 10% of the sample, which has 1.5 million to 2 million distinct CDR3 sequences, 30% to 35% seen once. This sequence joins TRBV4-1 and TRBJ1-5, with D possibly being TRBD1 (5 bases). This receptor was identified in a woman in her thirties in good health. Sequenced input: blood. The CDR3 spells CASSQGPGREQPQRF. CDR3 in DNA: TGCGCCAGCAGCCAAGGCCCAGGGCGGGAACAGCCCCAGCGTTTT.